The clone carrying this TCR beta chain came up many times. Its antigen remains unidentified. This specimen comes from a study of neurological immune-mediated disorders. The study's findings and limits: A possible signature was seen in one related-CDR3 cluster, into which phylogenetic grouping placed the repertoires of 18 of 34 multiple sclerosis patients.

MiXCR, applied by TCRdb to the 5' RACE reads, yields one record per CDR3 protein. The sample has over 60,000 distinct CDR3 sequences; roughly 5.5% are singletons. V was pared by 5 bases and J by 7 bases, with 10 bases of the junction left unmatched. The CDR3 sequence is 14 residues long. The source is a woman aged 30 to 39 with multiple sclerosis. The sequencing sample was made of PBMCs. This chain joins TRBV12-3 or TRBV12-4 and TRBJ1-2; 7 bases line up with TRBD1. Here the CDR3 reads CASSPMDRQGGYTF. In DNA form, the CDR3 reads TGTGCCAGCAGTCCCATGGACAGGCAGGGTGGCTACACCTTC.